The TCR beta chain described here comes from a study of T-cell reconstitution after alpha-beta-depleted transplantation in children. General observations from the study: Alpha-beta T cells about two months after transplant reportedly derived from several hundred expanded graft clones. Surviving recipient T cells and thymic progenitors produced the high day-60 TCRbeta diversity seen in some patients. It was newly produced T cells that mostly accounted for T-cell counts and diversity one year after transplant.

V gave up 0 bases and J gave up 2 bases, with 8 bases separating them. The CDR3 totals 14 residues. Looked up from germline, CDR1 is SGHNT and CDR2 is YENEEA. Unique molecular identifiers were used in preparing the TCRbeta library. Via MiXCR, TCRdb re-called the PCR reads, giving one row per CDR3 protein. The sample holds around 300,000 distinct CDR3 sequences, approximately 23% seen once. This clonotype was recorded a few times. Antigen: not known. The chain combines TRBV11-3 with TRBJ2-7; D uncertain. This sequence was found in a male patient younger than 18 who had a stem cell transplant for acute lymphoblastic leukemia, so the T cells may come from the graft donor. Sequenced material: PBMCs, mostly from graft donor cells, taken 180 days after TCRalphabeta/CD19-depleted stem cell transplant. The DNA for the CDR3 is TGTGCCAGCAGCTTAGAAGGCACCCCCTACGAGCAGTACTTC. As protein: CASSLEGTPYEQYF.